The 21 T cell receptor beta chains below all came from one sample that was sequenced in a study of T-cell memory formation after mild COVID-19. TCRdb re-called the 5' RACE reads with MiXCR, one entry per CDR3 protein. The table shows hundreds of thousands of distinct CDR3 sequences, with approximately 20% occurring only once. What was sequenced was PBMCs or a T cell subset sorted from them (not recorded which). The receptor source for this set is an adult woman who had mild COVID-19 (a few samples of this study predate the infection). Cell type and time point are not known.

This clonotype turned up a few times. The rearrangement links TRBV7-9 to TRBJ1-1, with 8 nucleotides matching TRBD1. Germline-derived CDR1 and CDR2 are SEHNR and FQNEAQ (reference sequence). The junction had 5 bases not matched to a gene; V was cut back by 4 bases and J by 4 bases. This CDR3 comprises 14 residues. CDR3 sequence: CASSSATGGTEAFF. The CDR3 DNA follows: TGTGCCAGCAGCTCAGCCACAGGGGGCACTGAAGCTTTCTTT. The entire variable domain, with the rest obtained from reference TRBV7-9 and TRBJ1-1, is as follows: DTGVSQNPRHKITKRGQNVTFRCDPISEHNRLYWYRQTLGQGPEFLTYFQNEAQLEKSRLLSDRFSAERPKGSFSTLEIQRTEQGDSAMYLCASSSATGGTEAFFGQGTRLTVV.

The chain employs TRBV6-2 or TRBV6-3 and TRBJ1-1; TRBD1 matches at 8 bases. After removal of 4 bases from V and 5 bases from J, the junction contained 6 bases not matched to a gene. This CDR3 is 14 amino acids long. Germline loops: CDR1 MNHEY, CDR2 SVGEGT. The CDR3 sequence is CASSFQGASTEAFF. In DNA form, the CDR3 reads TGTGCCAGCAGTTTTCAGGGGGCGAGTACTGAAGCTTTCTTT.

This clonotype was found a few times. The CDR3 nucleotides read TGCGCCAGCAGCTTGGCCGAGACTAGCGGAAGCACAGATACGCAGTATTTT. Its translation: CASSLAETSGSTDTQYF. The chain has TRBV5-1 and TRBJ2-3; TRBD2 matches at 9 bases. The germline CDR1 and CDR2 sequences are SGHRS and YFSETQ. The CDR3 covers 17 residues. The V segment lost 0 bases and the J segment 0 bases; nucleotides outside the gene matches: 5. The variable domain in full, with the rest retrieved from reference TRBV5-1 and TRBJ2-3, is KAGVTQTPRYLIKTRGQQVTLSCSPISGHRSVSWYQQTPGQGLQFLFEYFSETQRNKGNFPGRFSGRQFSNSRSEMNVSTLELGDSALYLCASSLAETSGSTDTQYFGPGTRLTVL.

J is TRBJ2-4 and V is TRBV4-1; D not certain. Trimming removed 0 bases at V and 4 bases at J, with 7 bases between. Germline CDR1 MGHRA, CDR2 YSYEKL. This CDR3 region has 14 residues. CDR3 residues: CASSQDNRKNIQYF. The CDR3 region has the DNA TGCGCCAGCAGCCAAGATAATCGGAAAAACATTCAGTACTTC.

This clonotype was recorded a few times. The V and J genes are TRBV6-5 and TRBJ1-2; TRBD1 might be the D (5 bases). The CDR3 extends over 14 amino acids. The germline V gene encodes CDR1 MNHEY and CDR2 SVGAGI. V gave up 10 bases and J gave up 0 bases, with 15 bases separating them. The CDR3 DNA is TGTGCCACCCTCAGTACAGGCCCTAACTATGGCTACACCTTC. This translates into CATLSTGPNYGYTF.

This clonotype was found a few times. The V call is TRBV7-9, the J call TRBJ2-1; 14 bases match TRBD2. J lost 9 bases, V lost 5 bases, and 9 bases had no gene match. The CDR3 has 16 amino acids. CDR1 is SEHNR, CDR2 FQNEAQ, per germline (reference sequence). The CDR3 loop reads CASSLGTSGSLGEQFF. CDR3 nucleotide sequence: TGTGCCAGCAGCCTCGGGACTAGCGGGAGCCTTGGTGAGCAGTTCTTC.

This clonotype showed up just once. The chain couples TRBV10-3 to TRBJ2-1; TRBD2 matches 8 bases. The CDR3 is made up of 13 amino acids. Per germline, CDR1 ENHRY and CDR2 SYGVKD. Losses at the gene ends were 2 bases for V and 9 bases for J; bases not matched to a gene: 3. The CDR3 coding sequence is TGTGCCATCAGTGAGAGCGGGAGTGGTGAGCAGTTCTTC. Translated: CAISESGSGEQFF.

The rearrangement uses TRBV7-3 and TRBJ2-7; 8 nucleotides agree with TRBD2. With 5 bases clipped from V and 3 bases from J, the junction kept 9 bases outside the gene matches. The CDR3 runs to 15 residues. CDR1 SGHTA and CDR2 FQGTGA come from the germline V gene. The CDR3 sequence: CASSPKAGENYEQYF. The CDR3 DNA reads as TGTGCCAGCAGCCCGAAAGCGGGAGAAAACTACGAGCAGTACTTC. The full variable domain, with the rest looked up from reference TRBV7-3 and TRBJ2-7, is GAGVSQTPSNKVTEKGKYVELRCDPISGHTALYWYRQSLGQGPEFLIYFQGTGAADDSGLPNDRFFAVRPEGSVSTLKIQRTERGDSAVYLCASSPKAGENYEQYFGPGTRLTVT.

CDR3 in DNA: TGTGCCAGCAGTGAAATAGGAGAGCAGTTCTTC. Translating it yields CASSEIGEQFF. The chain links TRBV25-1 to TRBJ2-1; D is unresolved. V shed 2 bases and J shed 10 bases, with 6 bases lying between them. Germline CDR1 and CDR2: MGHDK and SYGVNS. This CDR3 region has 11 residues.

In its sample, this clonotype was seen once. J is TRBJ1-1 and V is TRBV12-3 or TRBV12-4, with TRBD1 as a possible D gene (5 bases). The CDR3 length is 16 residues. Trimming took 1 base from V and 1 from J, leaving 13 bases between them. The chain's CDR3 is CASSLGGSPRNTEAFF. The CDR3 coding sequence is TGTGCCAGCAGTTTAGGGGGGTCCCCTCGGAACACTGAAGCTTTCTTT.

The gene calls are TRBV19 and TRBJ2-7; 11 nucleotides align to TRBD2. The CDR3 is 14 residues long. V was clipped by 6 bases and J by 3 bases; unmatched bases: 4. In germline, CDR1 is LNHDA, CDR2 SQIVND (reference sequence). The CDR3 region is CASRRLAGHYEQYF. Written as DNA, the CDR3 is TGTGCCAGTAGGAGACTAGCGGGGCACTACGAGCAGTACTTC. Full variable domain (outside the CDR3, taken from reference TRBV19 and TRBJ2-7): DGGITQSPKYLFRKEGQNVTLSCEQNLNHDAMYWYRQDPGQGLRLIYYSQIVNDFQKGDIAEGYSVSREKKESFPLTVTSAQKNPTAFYLCASRRLAGHYEQYFGPGTRLTVT.

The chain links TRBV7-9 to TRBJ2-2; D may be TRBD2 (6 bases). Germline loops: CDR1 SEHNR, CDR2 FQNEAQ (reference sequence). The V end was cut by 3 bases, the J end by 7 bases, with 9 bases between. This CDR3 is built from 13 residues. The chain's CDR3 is CASSLGGYGELFF. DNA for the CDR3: TGTGCCAGCAGCTTGGGGGGATACGGGGAGCTGTTTTTT.

The CDR3 region is CASSWGRGEQYF. CDR3 nucleotides: TGTGCCAGCAGCTGGGGGAGGGGCGAGCAGTACTTC. The genes are TRBV5-6 and TRBJ2-7, with TRBD2 matching 7 bases. The CDR3 is 12 residues long. The junction had 3 bases not matched to a gene; V was cut back by 3 bases and J by 6 bases. Germline CDR1 and CDR2: SGHDT and YYEEEE.

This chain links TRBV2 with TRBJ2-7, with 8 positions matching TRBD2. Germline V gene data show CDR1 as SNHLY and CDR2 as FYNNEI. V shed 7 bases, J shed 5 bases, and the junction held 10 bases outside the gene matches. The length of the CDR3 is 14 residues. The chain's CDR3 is CASILAANSNEQYF. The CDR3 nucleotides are TGTGCCAGCATACTAGCGGCGAACTCGAACGAGCAGTACTTC.

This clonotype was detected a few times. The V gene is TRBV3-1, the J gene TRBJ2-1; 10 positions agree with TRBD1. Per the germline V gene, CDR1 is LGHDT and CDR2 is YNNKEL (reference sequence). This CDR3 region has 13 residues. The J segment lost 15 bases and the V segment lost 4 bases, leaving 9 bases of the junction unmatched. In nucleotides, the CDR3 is TGTGCCAGCAGCCGAGAGGTAGGGGACAGGGGGTTCTTC. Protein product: CASSREVGDRGFF.

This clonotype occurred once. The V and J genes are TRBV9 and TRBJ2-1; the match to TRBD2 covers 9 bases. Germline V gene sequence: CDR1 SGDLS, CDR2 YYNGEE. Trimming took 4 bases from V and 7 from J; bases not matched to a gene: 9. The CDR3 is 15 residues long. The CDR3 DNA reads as TGTGCCAGCAGCATTAGCGGGAGTCGGAGGAATGAGCAGTTCTTC. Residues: CASSISGSRRNEQFF.

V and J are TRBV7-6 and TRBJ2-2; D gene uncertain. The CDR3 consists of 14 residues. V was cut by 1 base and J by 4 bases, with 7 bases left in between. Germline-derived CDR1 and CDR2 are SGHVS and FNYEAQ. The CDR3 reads CASSLGVATGELFF. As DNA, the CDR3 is TGTGCCAGCAGCTTAGGTGTTGCCACCGGGGAGCTGTTTTTT.

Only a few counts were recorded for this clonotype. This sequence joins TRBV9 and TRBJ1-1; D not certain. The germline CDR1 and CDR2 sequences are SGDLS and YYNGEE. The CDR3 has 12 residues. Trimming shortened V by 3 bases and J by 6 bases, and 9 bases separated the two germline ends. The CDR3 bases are TGTGCCAGCAGCGGCCCTCACCCTGAAGCTTTCTTT. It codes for CASSGPHPEAFF.

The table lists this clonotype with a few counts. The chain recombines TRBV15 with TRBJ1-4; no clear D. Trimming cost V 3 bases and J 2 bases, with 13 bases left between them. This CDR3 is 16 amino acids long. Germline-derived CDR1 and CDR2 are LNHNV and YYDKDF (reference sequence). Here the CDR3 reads CATSSPDWETNEKLFF. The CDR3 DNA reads TGTGCCACCAGCAGTCCGGACTGGGAGACTAATGAAAAACTGTTTTTT.

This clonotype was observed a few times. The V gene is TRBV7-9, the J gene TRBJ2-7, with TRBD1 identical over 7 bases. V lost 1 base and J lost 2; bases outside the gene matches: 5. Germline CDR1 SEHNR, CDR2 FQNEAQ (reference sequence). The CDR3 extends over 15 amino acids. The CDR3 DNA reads TGTGCCAGCAGCTTAGGGCCTGGACAGGCCTACGAGCAGTACTTC. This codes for CASSLGPGQAYEQYF.

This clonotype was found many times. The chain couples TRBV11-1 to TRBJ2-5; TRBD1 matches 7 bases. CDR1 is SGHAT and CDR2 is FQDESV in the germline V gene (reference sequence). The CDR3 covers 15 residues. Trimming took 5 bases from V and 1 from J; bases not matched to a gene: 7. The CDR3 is CASSQSGQSQETQYF. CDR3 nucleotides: TGTGCCAGCAGCCAATCGGGACAGTCCCAAGAGACCCAGTACTTC.